Below, one T cell receptor (beta chain) is given with its context. The antigen is not known. The data originate from a study of T-cell memory formation after mild COVID-19. General observations from the study: Among clones contracting day 15 to 85, CD4/CD8 was balanced, whereas later expanders leaned CD4+.

Germline-derived CDR1 and CDR2 are MGHDK and SYGVNS. CDR3 length: 14 amino acids. Trimming at V came to 6 bases and at J to 5 bases, leaving 8 bases not matched to a gene. Using constant-segment primers, 5'RACE produced TCR alpha and TCR beta cDNA libraries carrying sample barcodes and UMIs. TCRdb recomputed calls from the 5' RACE reads with MiXCR, one row per CDR3 protein. In the table there are around 310,000 distinct CDR3 sequences, 20% to 25% of which are singletons. This chain uses TRBV25-1 with TRBJ2-7, with 9 bases matching TRBD1. The sequenced sample consisted of PBMCs or a T cell subset sorted from them (not recorded which). This TCR came from a man younger than 30 who had mild COVID-19 (a few samples of this study predate the infection). Cell type and time point are not known. The CDR3 nucleotides are TGTGCCAGCAGCGACGGGACAGGGTACGACGAGCAGTACTTC. Residues: CASSDGTGYDEQYF.